This T cell receptor (beta chain) derives from a study of blood T cell repertoires in COVID-19. This CDR3 has 11 amino acids. The trim removed 11 bases at V and 5 bases at J, leaving 4 bases unmatched. Per the germline V gene, CDR1 is KGHDR and CDR2 is SFDVKD. This table comes from immunoSEQ multiplex PCR, and its TCRdb copy is limited to in-frame clones, with some not included. Of under 300,000 clones listed, more than 75% are singletons. The cohort comprised adults aged 18 to 89 years residing in about two dozen US areas. The chain carries TRBV24-1 and TRBJ1-2; 7 positions agree with TRBD1. Sequencing was carried out using PBMCs or T cells enriched from blood (not recorded which). This TCR was recovered from a middle-aged woman with acute COVID-19. The CDR3 DNA reads as TGTGCCAACGACAGGGTTTATGGCTACACCTTC. Its translation: CANDRVYGYTF.